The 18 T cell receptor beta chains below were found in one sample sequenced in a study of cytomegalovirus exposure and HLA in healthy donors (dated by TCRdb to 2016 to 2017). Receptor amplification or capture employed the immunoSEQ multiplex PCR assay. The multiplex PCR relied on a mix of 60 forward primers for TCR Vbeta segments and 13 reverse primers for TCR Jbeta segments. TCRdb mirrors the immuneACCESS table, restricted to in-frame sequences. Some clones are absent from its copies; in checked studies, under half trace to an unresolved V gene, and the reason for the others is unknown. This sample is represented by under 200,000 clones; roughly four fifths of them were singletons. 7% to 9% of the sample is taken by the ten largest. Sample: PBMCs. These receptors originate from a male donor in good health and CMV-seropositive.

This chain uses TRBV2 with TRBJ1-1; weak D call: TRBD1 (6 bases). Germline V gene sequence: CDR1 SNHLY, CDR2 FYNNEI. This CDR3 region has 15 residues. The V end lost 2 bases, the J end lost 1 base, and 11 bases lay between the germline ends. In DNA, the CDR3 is TGTGCCAGCAGTGAACAGACAGGAGCGAACACTGAAGCTTTCTTT. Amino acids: CASSEQTGANTEAFF.

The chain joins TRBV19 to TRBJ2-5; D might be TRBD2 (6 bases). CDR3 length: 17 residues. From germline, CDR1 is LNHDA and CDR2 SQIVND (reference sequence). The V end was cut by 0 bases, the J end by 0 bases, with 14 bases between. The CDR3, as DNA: TGTGCCAGTAGTATAGATCTATTGGGAGGTAACCAAGAGACCCAGTACTTC. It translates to CASSIDLLGGNQETQYF.

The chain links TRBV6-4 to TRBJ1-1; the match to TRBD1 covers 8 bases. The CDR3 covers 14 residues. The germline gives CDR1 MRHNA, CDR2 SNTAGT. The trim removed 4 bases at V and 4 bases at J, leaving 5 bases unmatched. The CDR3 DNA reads TGTGCCAGCAGTGTCGGACAGGGAAGCACTGAAGCTTTCTTT. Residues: CASSVGQGSTEAFF.

The CDR3 spells CASRLSWGGDQPQHF. CDR3 bases: TGTGCCAGCAGACTCTCCTGGGGGGGGGATCAGCCCCAGCATTTT. The genes are TRBV7-2 and TRBJ1-5, with D possibly being TRBD1 (5 bases). V shed 6 bases and J shed 5 bases, with 17 bases lying between them. The CDR3 totals 15 residues. Looked up from germline, CDR1 is SGHTA and CDR2 is FQGNSA.

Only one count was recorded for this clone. CDR3 region: CASSLSTSGRFTDTQYF. DNA of the CDR3: TGTGCCAGCAGTTTATCGACTAGCGGGAGGTTTACAGATACGCAGTATTTT. V is TRBV27 and J is TRBJ2-3, with 13 bases lining up with TRBD2. This CDR3 region has 17 residues. The germline gives CDR1 MNHEY, CDR2 SMNVEV (reference sequence). V trimming: 0 bases; J trimming: 3 bases; junction bases outside the gene matches: 3.

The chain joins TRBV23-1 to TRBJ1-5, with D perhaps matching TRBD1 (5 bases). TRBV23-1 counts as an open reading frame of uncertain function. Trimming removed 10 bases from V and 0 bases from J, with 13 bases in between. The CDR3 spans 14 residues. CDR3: CANSRRGSNQPQHF. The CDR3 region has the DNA TGCGCCAACTCTCGTAGGGGTAGCAATCAGCCCCAGCATTTT.

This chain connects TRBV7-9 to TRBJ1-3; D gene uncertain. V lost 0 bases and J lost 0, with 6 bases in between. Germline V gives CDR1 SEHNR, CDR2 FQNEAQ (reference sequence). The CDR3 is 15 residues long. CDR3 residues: CASSLADYSGNTIYF. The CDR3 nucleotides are TGTGCCAGCAGCTTAGCGGACTACTCTGGAAACACCATATATTTT.

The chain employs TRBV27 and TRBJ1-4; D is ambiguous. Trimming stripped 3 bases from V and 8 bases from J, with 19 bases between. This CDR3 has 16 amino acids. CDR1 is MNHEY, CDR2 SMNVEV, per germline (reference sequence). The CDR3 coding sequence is TGTGCCAGCAGTTTCGTCGGCGGGCCGGGAAGGGAAAAACTGTTTTTT. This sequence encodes CASSFVGGPGREKLFF.

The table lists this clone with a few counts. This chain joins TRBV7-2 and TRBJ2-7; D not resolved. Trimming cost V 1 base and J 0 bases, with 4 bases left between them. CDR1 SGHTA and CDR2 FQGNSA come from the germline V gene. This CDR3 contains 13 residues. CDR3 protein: CASSLDGSYEQYF. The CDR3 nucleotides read TGTGCCAGCAGCTTAGACGGCTCCTACGAGCAGTACTTC.

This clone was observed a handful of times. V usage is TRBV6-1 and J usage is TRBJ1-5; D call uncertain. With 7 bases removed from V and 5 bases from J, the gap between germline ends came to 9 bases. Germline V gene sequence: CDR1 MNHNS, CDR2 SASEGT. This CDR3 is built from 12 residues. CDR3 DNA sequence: TGTGCCAGCACACCCACAGATCAGCCCCAGCATTTT. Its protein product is CASTPTDQPQHF.

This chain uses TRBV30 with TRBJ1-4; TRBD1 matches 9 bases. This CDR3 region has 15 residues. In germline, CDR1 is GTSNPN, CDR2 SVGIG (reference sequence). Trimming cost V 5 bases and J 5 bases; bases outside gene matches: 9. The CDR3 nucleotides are TGTGCCTGGGGCCAACCGGGACAGGGAAATGAAAAACTGTTTTTT. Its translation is CAWGQPGQGNEKLFF.

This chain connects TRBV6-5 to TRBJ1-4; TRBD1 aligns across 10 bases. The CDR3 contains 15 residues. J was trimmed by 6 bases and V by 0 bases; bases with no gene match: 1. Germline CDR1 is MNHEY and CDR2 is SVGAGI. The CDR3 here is CASSYSGTGDEKLFF. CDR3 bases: TGTGCCAGCAGTTACTCGGGGACAGGGGATGAAAAACTGTTTTTT.

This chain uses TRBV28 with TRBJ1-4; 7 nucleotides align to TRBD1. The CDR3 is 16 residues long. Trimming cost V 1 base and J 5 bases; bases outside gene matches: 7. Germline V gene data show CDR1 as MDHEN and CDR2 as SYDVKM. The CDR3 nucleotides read TGTGCCAGCAGTTTATACCTTCCAGGGGGAAATGAAAAACTGTTTTTT. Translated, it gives CASSLYLPGGNEKLFF.

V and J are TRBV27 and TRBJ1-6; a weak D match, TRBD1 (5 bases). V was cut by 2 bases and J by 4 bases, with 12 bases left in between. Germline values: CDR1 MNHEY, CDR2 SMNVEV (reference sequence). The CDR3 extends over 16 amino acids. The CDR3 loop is CASSLPGRGYNSPLHF. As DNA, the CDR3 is TGTGCCAGCAGTTTACCGGGGCGGGGATATAATTCACCCCTCCACTTT.

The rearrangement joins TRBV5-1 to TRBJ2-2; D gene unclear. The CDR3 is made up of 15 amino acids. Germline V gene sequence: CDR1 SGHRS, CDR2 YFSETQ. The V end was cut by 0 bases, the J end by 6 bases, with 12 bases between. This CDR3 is CASSLAVAGPGELFF. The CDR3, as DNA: TGCGCCAGCAGCTTGGCTGTGGCTGGGCCCGGGGAGCTGTTTTTT.

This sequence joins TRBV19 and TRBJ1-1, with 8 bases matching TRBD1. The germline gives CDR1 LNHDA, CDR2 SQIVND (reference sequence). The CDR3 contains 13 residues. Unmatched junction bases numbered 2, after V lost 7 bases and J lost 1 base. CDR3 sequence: CASTDRGNTEAFF. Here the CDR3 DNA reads TGTGCCAGTACCGACAGGGGGAACACTGAAGCTTTCTTT.

The CDR3 here is CATRGQGAREQYF. CDR3 nucleotide sequence: TGTGCCACCAGGGGACAGGGGGCGCGGGAGCAGTACTTC. The J gene is TRBJ2-7, the V gene TRBV15; 12 bases line up with TRBD1. Germline V CDR1 and CDR2: LNHNV, YYDKDF (reference sequence). The J segment lost 7 bases and the V segment lost 6 bases, leaving 4 bases of the junction unmatched. This CDR3 has 13 residues.

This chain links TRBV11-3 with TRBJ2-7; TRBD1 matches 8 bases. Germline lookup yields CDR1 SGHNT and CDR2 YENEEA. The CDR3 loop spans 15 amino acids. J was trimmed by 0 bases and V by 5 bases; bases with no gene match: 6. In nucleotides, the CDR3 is TGTGCCAGCAGCCTCCGGACAGGGAGCTCCTACGAGCAGTACTTC. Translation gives CASSLRTGSSYEQYF.